The sequence of this T cell receptor (beta chain) was determined in a study of T-cell reconstitution after alpha-beta-depleted transplantation in children (dated by TCRdb to about 2016). Some background on the complete study: Using TCR repertoire profiling, the study quantitatively followed how T-cell immune reconstitution unfolded in children after TCRalphabeta/CD19-depleted allogeneic hematopoietic cell transplantation. General study outcomes and caveats: Apparently early alphabetaT-cell count recovery about two months after transplant reportedly relied on only several hundred rapidly expanded clones derived from non-depleted graft cells. In some patients, the high TCRbeta diversity seen at day 60 was put down to recipient T cells and intrathymic progenitors that had survived conditioning. Over subsequent months, a decline in hyperexpanded clone frequencies was noted, and after one year, T-cell counts and TCRbeta diversity were mostly ascribed to newly produced T cells.

This clonotype was found many times. Its antigen remains unidentified. There are no base qualities to consult, and no much larger clone falls within one base. The sample's treatment or condition label, in plain terms: allogeneic hematopoietic cell transplantation with graft depleted of TCRalphabeta T cells and CD19 B cells. The children who served as transplant recipients had been given grafts of TCRalphabeta/CD19-depleted allogeneic hematopoietic cells. Looking up the germline V gene (reference sequence) yields CDR1 DFQATT and CDR2 SNEGSKA. V and J are truncated by 6 bases and 4 bases respectively, leaving an intervening sequence of 16 bases. The CDR3 measures 14 amino acids from cysteine to phenylalanine. The CDR3 DNA has 42 bases and is translated from base 1. Library preparation was by PCR. The sample was run on an Illumina HiSeq 2500. Molecular barcoding was employed in the preparation of TCR libraries, with unique molecular identifiers being used to normalize TCRbeta repertoire quantification. TCRdb's own reprocessing of the public reads used fastp at Q25 and MiXCR and kept productive beta chains. Rows merge per CDR3 protein into single entries with the most common DNA and genes. The sample table contains 450,000 to 550,000 distinct CDR3 sequences; only one count was recorded for about an eighth of them. In total, the top ten clones hold around 15% of the sample.

The clonotype comes from a female patient between 2 and 15 years old who had a stem cell transplant for aplastic anemia, so the T cells may come from the graft donor. The starting material was PBMCs, mostly from graft donor cells, obtained 180 days after TCRalphabeta/CD19-depleted stem cell transplant. The chain is assembled from TRBV20-1 and TRBJ2-4; TRBD2 might be the D gene, on 6 matching bases. The nucleotide sequence reads as follows: TGCAGTGCCCCACCCGGGGAGGTTAAAAACATTCAGTACTTC. Translated, it gives CSAPPGEVKNIQYF.